This TCR beta chain was identified during a study of T cells after yellow fever vaccination. Losses at the gene ends were 0 bases for V and 6 bases for J; bases not matched to a gene: 8. The germline gives CDR1 SGDLS, CDR2 YYNGEE. The CDR3 runs to 15 residues. UMIs and a universal primer site were added when TCR cDNA was made by 5'RACE template switching. Via MiXCR, TCRdb re-called the 5' RACE reads, giving one row per CDR3 protein. The data show 500,000 to 650,000 distinct CDR3 sequences, with about a sixth seen just once and 17% held by the top ten. This clonotype appeared once. The source is a man between 18 and 35 years old who received the YFV17D yellow fever vaccine. V gene TRBV9 combines with J gene TRBJ2-7; 8 bases match TRBD1. Sequencing was performed on PBMCs, taken 5 to 6 days after the first yellow fever vaccination. The CDR3 nucleotides read TGTGCCAGCAGCGTAGAAGGGACAGGAGGAGGCGAGCAGTACTTC. This encodes CASSVEGTGGGEQYF.